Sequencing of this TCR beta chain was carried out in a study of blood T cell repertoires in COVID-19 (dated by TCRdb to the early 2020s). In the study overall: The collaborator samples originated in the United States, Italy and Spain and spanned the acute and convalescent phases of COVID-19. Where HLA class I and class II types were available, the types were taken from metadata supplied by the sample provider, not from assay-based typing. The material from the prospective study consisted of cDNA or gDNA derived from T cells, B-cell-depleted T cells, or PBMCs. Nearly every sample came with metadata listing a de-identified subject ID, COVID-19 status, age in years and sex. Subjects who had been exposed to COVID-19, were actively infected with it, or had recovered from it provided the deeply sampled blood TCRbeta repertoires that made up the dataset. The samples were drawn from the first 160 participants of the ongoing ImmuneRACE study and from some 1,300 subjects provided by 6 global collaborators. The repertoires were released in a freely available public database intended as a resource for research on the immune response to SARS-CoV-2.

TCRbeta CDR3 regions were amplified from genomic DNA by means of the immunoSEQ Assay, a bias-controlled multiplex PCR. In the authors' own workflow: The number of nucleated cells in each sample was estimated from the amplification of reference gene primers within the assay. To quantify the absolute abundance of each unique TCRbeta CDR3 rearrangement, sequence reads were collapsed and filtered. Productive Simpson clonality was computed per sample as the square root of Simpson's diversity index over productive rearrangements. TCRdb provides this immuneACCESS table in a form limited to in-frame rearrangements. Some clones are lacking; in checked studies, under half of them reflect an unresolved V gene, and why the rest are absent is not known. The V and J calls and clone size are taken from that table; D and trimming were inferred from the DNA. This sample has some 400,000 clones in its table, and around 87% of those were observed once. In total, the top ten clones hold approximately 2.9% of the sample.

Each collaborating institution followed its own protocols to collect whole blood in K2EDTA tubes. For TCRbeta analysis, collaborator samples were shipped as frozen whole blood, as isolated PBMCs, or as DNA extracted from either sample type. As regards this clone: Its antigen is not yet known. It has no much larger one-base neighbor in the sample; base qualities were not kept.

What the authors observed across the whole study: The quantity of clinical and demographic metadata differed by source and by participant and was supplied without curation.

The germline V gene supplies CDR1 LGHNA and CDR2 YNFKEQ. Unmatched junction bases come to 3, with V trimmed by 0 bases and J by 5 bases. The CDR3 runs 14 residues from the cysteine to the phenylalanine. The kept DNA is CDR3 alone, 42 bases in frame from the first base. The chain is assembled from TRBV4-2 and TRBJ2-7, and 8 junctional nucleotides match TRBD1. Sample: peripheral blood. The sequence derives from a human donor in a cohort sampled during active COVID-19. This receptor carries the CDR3 CASSQDRGRHEQYF. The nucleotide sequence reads TGTGCCAGCAGCCAAGACAGGGGGCGGCACGAGCAGTACTTC.